Following are 27 T cell receptor beta chains from one sample sequenced in a study of T-cell memory formation after mild COVID-19. A single record per CDR3 protein comes from TCRdb applying MiXCR to the 5' RACE reads. Of around 180,000 distinct CDR3 sequences in the sample, about a fifth were seen once. The specimen sequenced was PBMCs or a T cell subset sorted from them (not recorded which). These receptors were collected from a man aged 18 to 30 who had mild COVID-19 (a few samples of this study predate the infection). Cell type and time point are not known.

This clonotype came up many times. The V call is TRBV18, the J call TRBJ2-5, with 8 bases lining up with TRBD1. In germline, CDR1 is KGHSH, CDR2 LQKENI. The CDR3 is 15 amino acids. With 2 bases clipped from V and 1 base from J, the junction kept 3 bases outside the gene matches. CDR3 sequence: CASSPSDRAQETQYF. As DNA, the CDR3 is TGTGCCAGCTCACCATCGGACAGGGCCCAAGAGACCCAGTACTTC. The full variable domain, in which reference TRBV18 and TRBJ2-5 provide the parts outside the CDR3, is NAGVMQNPRHLVRRRGQEARLRCSPMKGHSHVYWYRQLPEEGLKFMVYLQKENIIDESGMPKERFSAEFPKEGPSILRIQQVVRGDSAAYFCASSPSDRAQETQYFGPGTRLLVL.

This clonotype was observed a few times. The chain links TRBV5-5 to TRBJ1-6; possibly TRBD1 for D (5 bases). CDR3 length equals 16 residues. Germline values: CDR1 SGHKS, CDR2 YYEKEE (reference sequence). V dropped 6 bases and J dropped 2 bases, with 15 bases sitting between them. The DNA for the CDR3 is TGTGCCAGCAAGAGAAACGGGGGTACCTATAATTCACCCCTCCACTTT. It yields the protein CASKRNGGTYNSPLHF.

The gene calls are TRBV10-3 and TRBJ1-1, with 7 bases identical to TRBD1. J gave up 11 bases and V 2 bases, and 5 bases lay outside the gene matches. There are 12 residues in the CDR3. Germline CDR1 ENHRY, CDR2 SYGVKD. The CDR3 DNA follows: TGTGCCATCAGTGAGCCGGACAGGTGGGCTTTCTTT. Its translation: CAISEPDRWAFF.

V gene TRBV13 combines with J gene TRBJ1-3; the D gene is possibly TRBD1 (6 bases). Trimming removed 5 bases from V and 2 bases from J, with 10 bases in between. Germline lookup yields CDR1 PRHDT and CDR2 FYEKMQ (reference sequence). The CDR3 length is 14 residues. The chain's CDR3 is CASSPTGPGNTIYF. The CDR3 region has the DNA TGTGCCAGCAGCCCGACAGGTCCTGGAAACACCATATATTTT. Complete variable domain (other parts from reference TRBV13 and TRBJ1-3): AAGVIQSPRHLIKEKRETATLKCYPIPRHDTVYWYQQGPGQDPQFLISFYEKMQSDKGSIPDRFSAQQFSDYHSELNMSSLELGDSALYFCASSPTGPGNTIYFGEGSWLTVV.

This clonotype showed up just a few times. The chain links TRBV29-1 to TRBJ2-2; a possible D gene is TRBD2 (5 bases). V was trimmed by 7 bases and J by 6 bases, leaving 12 bases between them. The CDR3 loop spans 12 amino acids. CDR1 SQVTM and CDR2 ANQGSEA come from the germline V gene. The CDR3 DNA reads as TGCAGCGGGCAGGAAGCGGCCGGGGAGCTGTTTTTT. Protein: CSGQEAAGELFF.

This clonotype was picked up a small number of times. The gene calls are TRBV5-1 and TRBJ1-2; D call uncertain. V was pared by 5 bases and J by 2 bases, with 13 bases between. The CDR3 is 14 amino acids. Germline CDR1 and CDR2: SGHRS and YFSETQ. The CDR3 DNA follows: TGCGCCAGCAGGTGGAGGCCGGGCAACTATGGCTACACCTTC. This codes for CASRWRPGNYGYTF.

This clonotype came up a few times. The V call is TRBV5-1, the J call TRBJ1-1, with D possibly matching TRBD1 (5 bases). Trimming stripped 1 base from V and 4 bases from J, with 11 bases between. Germline V gives CDR1 SGHRS, CDR2 YFSETQ. The CDR3 spans 14 residues. This chain's CDR3 is CASSLQAGSTEAFF. CDR3 bases: TGCGCCAGCAGCTTGCAGGCAGGGTCCACTGAAGCTTTCTTT.

This clonotype was counted a few times. This chain connects TRBV7-8 to TRBJ2-5, with D possibly being TRBD1 (6 bases). Between the trimmed V and J ends, which lost 4 bases and 4 bases, there was a span of 16 bases. CDR3 length: 15 residues. The germline V gene encodes CDR1 SGHVS and CDR2 FQNEAQ. This CDR3 is CASSSLSPRGETQYF. DNA for the CDR3: TGTGCCAGCAGCTCCTTAAGTCCCAGGGGAGAGACCCAGTACTTC. The full variable domain, with the rest looked up from reference TRBV7-8 and TRBJ2-5, is GAGVSQSPRYKVAKRGQDVALRCDPISGHVSLFWYQQALGQGPEFLTYFQNEAQLDKSGLPSDRFFAERPEGSVSTLKIQRTQQEDSAVYLCASSSLSPRGETQYFGPGTRLLVL.

This chain links TRBV5-1 with TRBJ2-5; D is possibly TRBD2 (6 bases). The CDR3 is 12 amino acids. Germline V gene sequence: CDR1 SGHRS, CDR2 YFSETQ. Deletions cut 2 bases from V and 7 bases from J, with 9 bases between. The CDR3 region is CASSFNGGTQYF. The CDR3 DNA reads TGCGCCAGCAGCTTTAACGGGGGGACCCAGTACTTC.

The chain couples TRBV18 to TRBJ1-1; TRBD1 matches at 7 bases. The germline V gene encodes CDR1 KGHSH and CDR2 LQKENI. The CDR3 covers 15 residues. Trimming took 5 bases from V and 4 from J; bases not matched to a gene: 10. CDR3 DNA: TGTGCCAGCTCATCCCAGACAGGGATTGGCACTGAAGCTTTCTTT. This encodes CASSSQTGIGTEAFF.

This chain connects TRBV5-1 to TRBJ1-1; D gene uncertain. The CDR3 is 15 residues long. Germline values: CDR1 SGHRS, CDR2 YFSETQ. V lost 1 base and J 1 base, leaving 11 bases between the germline ends. The DNA of the CDR3 is TGCGCCAGCAGCTTGAGAGCCTCCAGGAACACTGAAGCTTTCTTT. Translation: CASSLRASRNTEAFF.

The gene calls are TRBV5-4 and TRBJ1-1; D gene ambiguous. The V end was cut by 5 bases, the J end by 1 base, with 12 bases between. Germline CDR1 and CDR2: SGHNT and YYREEE (reference sequence). The CDR3 has 14 amino acids. CDR3: CASSDRTANTEAFF. DNA for the CDR3: TGTGCCAGCAGTGACCGGACGGCGAACACTGAAGCTTTCTTT. Full variable domain (outside the CDR3, taken from reference TRBV5-4 and TRBJ1-1): ETGVTQSPTHLIKTRGQQVTLRCSSQSGHNTVSWYQQALGQGPQFIFQYYREEENGRGNFPPRFSGLQFPNYSSELNVNALELDDSALYLCASSDRTANTEAFFGQGTRLTVV.

The V call is TRBV15, the J call TRBJ2-7; D remains ambiguous. V lost 0 bases to trimming and J lost 0 bases, with 6 bases between them. The CDR3 sequence is 14 residues long. The germline gives CDR1 LNHNV, CDR2 YYDKDF (reference sequence). CDR3 coding DNA: TGTGCCACCAGCAGAGATCTAATCTCCTACGAGCAGTACTTC. As protein: CATSRDLISYEQYF.

This clonotype was found once. This sequence joins TRBV7-2 and TRBJ2-7, with D tentatively TRBD2 (6 bases). Germline-derived CDR1 and CDR2 are SGHTA and FQGNSA. The CDR3 extends over 14 amino acids. V lost 3 bases to trimming and J lost 7 bases, with 16 bases between them. The CDR3 region has the DNA TGTGCCAGCAGCTTCCAGGGAGGCGACGTTGAGCAGTACTTC. Translated, it gives CASSFQGGDVEQYF.

This clonotype was observed many times. The chain combines TRBV5-1 with TRBJ2-3, with 8 positions matching TRBD2. V trimming: 4 bases; J trimming: 0 bases; junction bases outside the gene matches: 7. Germline assignment: CDR1 SGHRS and CDR2 YFSETQ. This CDR3 is 16 amino acids long. The CDR3 nucleotides are TGCGCCAGCAGCAACCAAGCGGGGGACAGCACAGATACGCAGTATTTT. Its protein product is CASSNQAGDSTDTQYF.

At least ten counts were recorded for this clonotype. The rearrangement links TRBV6-2 or TRBV6-3 to TRBJ2-3; 8 bases fit TRBD2. V shed 5 bases, J shed 4 bases, and the junction held 8 bases outside the gene matches. Germline assignment: CDR1 MNHEY and CDR2 SVGEGT. The CDR3 consists of 15 residues. The CDR3 region is CASSATGLVPDTQYF. CDR3 in DNA: TGTGCCAGCAGTGCAACGGGACTAGTCCCAGATACGCAGTATTTT.

This clonotype was observed a few times. The V gene is TRBV20-1, the J gene TRBJ2-4; 10 bases line up with TRBD2. The length of the CDR3 is 16 residues. Per germline, CDR1 DFQATT and CDR2 SNEGSKA (reference sequence). Germline trimming cut 0 bases from V and 8 bases from J; bases unmatched to any gene: 10. The CDR3 nucleotides read TGCAGTGCTAGAGATACAATGAGTACTAGCGGGGACATTCAGTACTTC. Its translation is CSARDTMSTSGDIQYF.

This clonotype was detected only a few times. V is TRBV5-1 and J is TRBJ1-1; D ambiguous. The CDR3 is made up of 14 amino acids. CDR1 is SGHRS, CDR2 YFSETQ, per germline. With 4 bases removed from V and 3 bases from J, the gap between germline ends came to 13 bases. The chain's CDR3 is CASSPEEVHTEAFF. CDR3 nucleotides: TGCGCCAGCAGCCCAGAAGAGGTGCACACTGAAGCTTTCTTT.

This clonotype came up a few times. This chain joins TRBV20-1 and TRBJ2-3; unclear D gene. This CDR3 spans 12 amino acids. V shed 6 bases and J shed 6 bases, with 13 bases lying between them. The germline V gene encodes CDR1 DFQATT and CDR2 SNEGSKA (reference sequence). DNA for the CDR3: TGCAGTGCCCCGGCCTACGTCGATACGCAGTATTTT. Translation gives CSAPAYVDTQYF.

This clonotype was seen only a few times. J is TRBJ1-6 and V is TRBV6-6; TRBD1 matches at 8 bases. This CDR3 spans 15 amino acids. Germline values: CDR1 MNHNY, CDR2 SVGAGI (reference sequence). Unmatched junction bases numbered 8, after V lost 6 bases and J lost 7 bases. The CDR3 region is CASRLGTGGNSPLHF. The CDR3 nucleotides are TGTGCCAGCAGACTGGGGACAGGAGGCAATTCACCCCTCCACTTT.

This clonotype has ten or more counts. The rearrangement uses TRBV5-1 and TRBJ2-7; either TRBD1 or TRBD2 may fit D (5 bases each). The CDR3 is 13 residues long. The V gene's germline CDR1 is SGHRS and CDR2 YFSETQ. V lost 2 bases and J 6 bases, leaving 12 bases between the germline ends. The CDR3 here is CASSFGGTGEQYF. Written as DNA, the CDR3 is TGCGCCAGCAGCTTTGGGGGAACGGGCGAGCAGTACTTC.

This clonotype was observed a handful of times. Here the CDR3 reads CASSVTGANTEAFF. The CDR3 DNA follows: TGTGCCAGCAGCGTGACAGGGGCGAACACTGAAGCTTTCTTT. The chain employs TRBV9 and TRBJ1-1; 8 positions match TRBD1. The CDR3 covers 14 residues. J was trimmed by 1 base and V by 2 bases; bases with no gene match: 1. Germline CDR1 and CDR2: SGDLS and YYNGEE.

Only a few counts were recorded for this clonotype. The rearrangement uses TRBV10-1 and TRBJ2-1, with D hard to call. CDR1 is WNHNN and CDR2 is SYGVQD in the germline V gene (reference sequence). The germline V and J ends were trimmed by 3 bases and 11 bases, with 11 bases remaining between them. This CDR3 has 12 residues. This CDR3 is CASSEGFSKQFF. CDR3 DNA: TGCGCCAGCAGTGAAGGATTTTCTAAGCAGTTCTTC.

This clonotype occurred a few times. Here the CDR3 DNA reads TGTGCCAGCAGCCCAGTGGAGGGAAACACCATATATTTT. It specifies CASSPVEGNTIYF. The rearrangement links TRBV7-8 to TRBJ1-3; D is ambiguous. CDR1 and CDR2 (germline): SGHVS, FQNEAQ. Trimming removed 5 bases at V and 4 bases at J, with 9 bases between. The CDR3 loop spans 13 amino acids.

The chain couples TRBV27 to TRBJ1-5, with D uncertain. Trimming left V 3 bases short and J 0 bases short, with 12 bases between. Per the germline V gene, CDR1 is MNHEY and CDR2 is SMNVEV (reference sequence). The CDR3 length is 16 residues. Here the CDR3 reads CASSLGGIGSNQPQHF. The CDR3 DNA sequence: TGTGCCAGCAGTTTGGGCGGAATCGGTAGCAATCAGCCCCAGCATTTT.

In this sample, this clonotype turned up many times. V usage is TRBV27 and J usage is TRBJ1-2; no reliable D call. CDR3 length: 13 residues. Trimming took 3 bases from V and 1 from J, leaving 6 bases between them. Germline V gives CDR1 MNHEY, CDR2 SMNVEV (reference sequence). In nucleotides, the CDR3 is TGTGCCAGCAGTTTGGGCGGTAACTATGGCTACACCTTC. This sequence encodes CASSLGGNYGYTF.

The chain joins TRBV15 to TRBJ1-2; D gene uncertain. V was pared by 0 bases and J by 5 bases, with 7 bases between. The CDR3 length is 13 residues. From germline, CDR1 is LNHNV and CDR2 YYDKDF (reference sequence). In nucleotides, the CDR3 is TGTGCCACCAGCAGAGAAGTTGGGTATGGCTACACCTTC. Translating gives CATSREVGYGYTF.